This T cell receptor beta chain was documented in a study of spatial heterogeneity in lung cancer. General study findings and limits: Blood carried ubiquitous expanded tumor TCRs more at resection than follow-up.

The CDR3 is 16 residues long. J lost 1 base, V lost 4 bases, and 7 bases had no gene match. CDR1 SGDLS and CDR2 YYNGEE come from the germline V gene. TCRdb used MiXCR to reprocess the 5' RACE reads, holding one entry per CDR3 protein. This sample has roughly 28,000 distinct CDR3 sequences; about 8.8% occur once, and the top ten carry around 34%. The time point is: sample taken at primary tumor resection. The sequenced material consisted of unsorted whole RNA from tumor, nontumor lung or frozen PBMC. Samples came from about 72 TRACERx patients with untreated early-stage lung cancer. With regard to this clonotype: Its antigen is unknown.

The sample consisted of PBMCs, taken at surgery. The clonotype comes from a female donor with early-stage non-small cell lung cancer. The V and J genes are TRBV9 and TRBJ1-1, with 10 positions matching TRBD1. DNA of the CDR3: TGTGCCAGCAGCTCGCGGACAGGGGGAGAGAACACTGAAGCTTTCTTT. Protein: CASSSRTGGENTEAFF.